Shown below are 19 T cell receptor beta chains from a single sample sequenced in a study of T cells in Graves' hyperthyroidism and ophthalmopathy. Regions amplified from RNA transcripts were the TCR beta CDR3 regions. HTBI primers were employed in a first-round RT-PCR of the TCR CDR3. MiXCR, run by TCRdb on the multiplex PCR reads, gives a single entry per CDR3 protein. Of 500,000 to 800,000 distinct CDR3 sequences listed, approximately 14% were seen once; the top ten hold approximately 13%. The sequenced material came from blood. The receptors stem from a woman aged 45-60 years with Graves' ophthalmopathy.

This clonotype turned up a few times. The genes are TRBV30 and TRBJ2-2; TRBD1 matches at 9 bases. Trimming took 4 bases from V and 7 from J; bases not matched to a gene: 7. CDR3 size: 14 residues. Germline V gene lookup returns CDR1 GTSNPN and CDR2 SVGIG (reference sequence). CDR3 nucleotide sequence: TGTGCCTGGACCCGAACAGGGGGCCTCGGGGAGCTGTTTTTT. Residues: CAWTRTGGLGELFF.

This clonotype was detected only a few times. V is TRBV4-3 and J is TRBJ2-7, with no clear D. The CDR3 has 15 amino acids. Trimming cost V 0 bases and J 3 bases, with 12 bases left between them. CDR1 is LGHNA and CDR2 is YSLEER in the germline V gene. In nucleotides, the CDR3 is TGCGCCAGCAGCCAAGAGGGGAACAAGATCTACGAGCAGTACTTC. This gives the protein CASSQEGNKIYEQYF.

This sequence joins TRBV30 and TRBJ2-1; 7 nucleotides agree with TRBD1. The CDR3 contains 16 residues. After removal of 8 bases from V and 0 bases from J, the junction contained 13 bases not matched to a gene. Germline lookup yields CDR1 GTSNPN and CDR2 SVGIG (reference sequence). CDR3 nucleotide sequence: TGTGCCCGGAAGCCCCCCAGGGGGTACTCCTACAATGAGCAGTTCTTC. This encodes CARKPPRGYSYNEQFF. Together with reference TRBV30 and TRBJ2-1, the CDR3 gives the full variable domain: SQTIHQWPATLVQPVGSPLSLECTVEGTSNPNLYWYRQAAGRGLQLLFYSVGIGQISSEVPQNLSASRPQDRQFILSSKKLLLSDSGFYLCARKPPRGYSYNEQFFGPGTRLTVL.

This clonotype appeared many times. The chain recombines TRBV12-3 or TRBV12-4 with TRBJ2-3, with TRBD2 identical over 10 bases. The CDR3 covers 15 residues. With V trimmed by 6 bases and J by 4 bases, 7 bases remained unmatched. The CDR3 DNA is TGTGCCAGCAGCTCTAGCGGGAGTCGCTCAGATACGCAGTATTTT. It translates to CASSSSGSRSDTQYF.

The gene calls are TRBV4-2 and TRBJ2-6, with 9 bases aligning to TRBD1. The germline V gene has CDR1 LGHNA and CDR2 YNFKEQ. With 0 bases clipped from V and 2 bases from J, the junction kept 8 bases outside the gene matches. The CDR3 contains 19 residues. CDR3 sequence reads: CASSQDVTGGAAGANVLTF. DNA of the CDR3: TGTGCCAGCAGCCAAGATGTTACAGGGGGCGCAGCTGGGGCCAACGTCCTGACTTTC.

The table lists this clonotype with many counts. Here the CDR3 DNA reads TGTGCCAGCAGTCCGCGACAGCGTTTGAACACTGAAGCTTTCTTT. Translated: CASSPRQRLNTEAFF. The chain recombines TRBV12-3 or TRBV12-4 with TRBJ1-1, with D possibly being TRBD1 (5 bases). This CDR3 spans 15 amino acids. V lost 5 bases to trimming and J lost 0 bases, with 13 bases between them.

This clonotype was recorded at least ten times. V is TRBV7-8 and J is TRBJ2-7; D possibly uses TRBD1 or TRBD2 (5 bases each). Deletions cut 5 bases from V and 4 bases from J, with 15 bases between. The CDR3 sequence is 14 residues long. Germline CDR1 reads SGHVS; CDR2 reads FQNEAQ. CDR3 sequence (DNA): TGTGCCAGCAGCCTTAGCCGGGACCTGTACGAGCAGTACTTC. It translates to CASSLSRDLYEQYF.

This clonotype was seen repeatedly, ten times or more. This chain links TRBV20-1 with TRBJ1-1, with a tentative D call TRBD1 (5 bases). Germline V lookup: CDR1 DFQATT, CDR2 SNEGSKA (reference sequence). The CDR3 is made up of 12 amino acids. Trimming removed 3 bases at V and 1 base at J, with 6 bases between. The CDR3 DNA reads TGCAGTGCTAGTCAGGGGAACACTGAAGCTTTCTTT. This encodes CSASQGNTEAFF.

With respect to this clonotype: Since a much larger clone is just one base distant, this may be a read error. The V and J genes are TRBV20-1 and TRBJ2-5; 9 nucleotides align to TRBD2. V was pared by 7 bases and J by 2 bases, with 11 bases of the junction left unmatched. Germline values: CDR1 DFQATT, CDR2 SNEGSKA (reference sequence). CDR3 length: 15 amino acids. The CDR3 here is CSVIKGLAGQETQYF. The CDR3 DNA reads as TGCAGTGTTATTAAGGGCCTAGCGGGACAAGAGACCCAGTACTTC.

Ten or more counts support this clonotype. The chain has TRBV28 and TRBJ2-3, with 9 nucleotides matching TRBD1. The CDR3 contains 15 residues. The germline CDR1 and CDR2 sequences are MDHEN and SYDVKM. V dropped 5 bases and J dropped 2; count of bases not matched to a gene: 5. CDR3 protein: CASSGRDRATDTQYF. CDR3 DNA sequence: TGTGCCAGCAGTGGCCGGGACAGGGCCACAGATACGCAGTATTTT.

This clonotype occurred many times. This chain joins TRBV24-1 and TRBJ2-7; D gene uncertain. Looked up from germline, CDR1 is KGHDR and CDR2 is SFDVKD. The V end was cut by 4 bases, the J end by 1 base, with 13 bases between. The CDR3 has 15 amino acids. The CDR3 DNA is TGTGCCACCAGTGACCCGACGAAGTCGTCCTACGAGCAGTACTTC. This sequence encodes CATSDPTKSSYEQYF.

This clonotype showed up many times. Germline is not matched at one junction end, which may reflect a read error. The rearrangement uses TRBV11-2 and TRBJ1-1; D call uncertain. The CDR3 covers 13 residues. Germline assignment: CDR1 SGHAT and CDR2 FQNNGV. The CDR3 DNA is TGTGGCAGCTTAGGTGCCGGGTTCACTGAAGCTTTCTTT. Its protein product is CGSLGAGFTEAFF. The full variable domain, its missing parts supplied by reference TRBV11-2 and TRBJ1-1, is EAGVAQSPRYKIIEKRQSVAFWCNPISGHATLYWYQQILGQGPKLLIQFQNNGVVDDSQLPKDRFSAERLKGVDSTLKIQPAKLEDSAVYLCGSLGAGFTEAFFGQGTRLTVV.

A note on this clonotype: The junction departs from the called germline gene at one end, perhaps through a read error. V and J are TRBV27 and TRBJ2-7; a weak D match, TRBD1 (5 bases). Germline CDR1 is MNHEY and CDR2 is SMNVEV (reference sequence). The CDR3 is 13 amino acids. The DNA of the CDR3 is TGTGCCGGCAGTTTTACAGGTCTCTACGAGCAGTACTTC. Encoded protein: CAGSFTGLYEQYF.

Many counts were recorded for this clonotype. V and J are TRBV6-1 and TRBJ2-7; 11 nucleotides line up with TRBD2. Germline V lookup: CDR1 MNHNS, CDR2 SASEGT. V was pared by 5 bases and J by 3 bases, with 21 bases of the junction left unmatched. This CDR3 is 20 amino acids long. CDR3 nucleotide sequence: TGTGCCAGCAGTCCGGGGGGTGGTACTAGCGGGAGCGTAGGCTACTACGAGCAGTACTTC. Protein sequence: CASSPGGGTSGSVGYYEQYF.

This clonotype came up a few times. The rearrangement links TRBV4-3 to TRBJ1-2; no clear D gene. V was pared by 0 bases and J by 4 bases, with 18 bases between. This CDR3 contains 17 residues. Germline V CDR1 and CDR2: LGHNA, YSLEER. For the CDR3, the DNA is TGCGCCAGCAGCCAAGATACGGGAGCCACGCAACCCTATGGCTACACCTTC. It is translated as CASSQDTGATQPYGYTF.

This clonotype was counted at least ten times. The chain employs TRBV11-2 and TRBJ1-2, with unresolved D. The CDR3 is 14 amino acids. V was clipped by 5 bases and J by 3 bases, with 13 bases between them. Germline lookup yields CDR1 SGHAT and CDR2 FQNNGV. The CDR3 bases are TGTGCCAGCAGCCCAGGATGGACGGACTATGGCTACACCTTC. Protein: CASSPGWTDYGYTF.

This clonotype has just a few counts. CDR3 bases: TGCGCCAGCAGCCGCCTCCCTATAGCCTCTGGAAACACCATATATTTT. This encodes CASSRLPIASGNTIYF. The rearrangement links TRBV5-1 to TRBJ1-3; D gene unclear. Trimming cost V 4 bases and J 0 bases, with 14 bases left between them. CDR3 length equals 16 residues. Germline CDR1 SGHRS, CDR2 YFSETQ.

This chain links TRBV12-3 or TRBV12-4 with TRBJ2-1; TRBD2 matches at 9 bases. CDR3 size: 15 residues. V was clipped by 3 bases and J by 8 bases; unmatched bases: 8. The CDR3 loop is CASSLALAGTDEQFF. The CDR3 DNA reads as TGTGCCAGCAGTTTGGCCCTAGCGGGAACCGATGAGCAGTTCTTC.

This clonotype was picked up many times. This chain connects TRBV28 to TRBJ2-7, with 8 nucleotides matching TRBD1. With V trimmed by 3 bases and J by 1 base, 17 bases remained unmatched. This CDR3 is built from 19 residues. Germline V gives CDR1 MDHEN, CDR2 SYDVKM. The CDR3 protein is CASSLTFDRGGEGSYEQYF. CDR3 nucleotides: TGTGCCAGCAGTTTGACGTTCGACAGGGGAGGAGAGGGGTCCTACGAGCAGTACTTC. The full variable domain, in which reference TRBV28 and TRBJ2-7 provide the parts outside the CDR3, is DVKVTQSSRYLVKRTGEKVFLECVQDMDHENMFWYRQDPGLGLRLIYFSYDVKMKEKGDIPEGYSVSREKKERFSLILESASTNQTSMYLCASSLTFDRGGEGSYEQYFGPGTRLTVT.